The 3 T cell receptor beta chains below all came from one sample that was sequenced in a study of CD8+ T cells in alopecia areata. Investigators isolated RNA and reverse transcribed it into cDNA to act as the sequencing template. Method: immunoSEQ multiplex PCR; TCRdb's copy keeps in-frame clones and lacks some. The data contain more than 200,000 clones, around three fifths of them singletons. As for treatment: oral pan-JAK inhibitor, 5-10 mg twice daily. Sequenced material: CD4+ T cells sorted from blood, taken at week 4, from a patient treated with tofacitinib. The source is a human donor with alopecia areata.

The chain uses TRBV9 and TRBJ1-2, with 11 bases identical to TRBD1. Germline lookup yields CDR1 SGDLS and CDR2 YYNGEE. This CDR3 spans 14 amino acids. After removal of 2 bases from V and 4 bases from J, the junction contained 1 base not matched to a gene. Here the CDR3 reads CASSVGQGAYGYTF. The DNA of the CDR3 is TGTGCCAGCAGCGTTGGACAGGGGGCCTATGGCTACACCTTC.

The V and J genes are TRBV7-2 and TRBJ2-5, with TRBD1 matching over 7 bases. Germline V lookup: CDR1 SGHTA, CDR2 FQGNSA. The CDR3 has 14 residues. Unmatched junction bases numbered 7, after V lost 5 bases and J lost 4 bases. The CDR3 DNA sequence: TGTGCCAGCAGCCTTAGACAGGGAAGAGAGACCCAGTACTTC. Its protein product is CASSLRQGRETQYF.

This chain joins TRBV7-9 and TRBJ2-1, with TRBD1 as a possible D gene (5 bases). This CDR3 has 13 amino acids. V was trimmed by 3 bases and J by 6 bases, leaving 9 bases between them. Germline V lookup: CDR1 SEHNR, CDR2 FQNEAQ (reference sequence). The CDR3, as DNA: TGTGCCAGCAGCTTTCAGGGAAGCAATGAGCAGTTCTTC. Protein: CASSFQGSNEQFF.